Presented here are 3 T cell receptor beta chains from one specimen sequenced in a study of neoadjuvant nivolumab and ipilimumab in lung cancer. The protocol was immunoSEQ multiplex PCR, while the TCRdb copy is restricted to in-frame clones and leaves out a portion. The sample shows roughly 4,100 clones, approximately 81% of them seen only once. The starting material was peripheral blood, obtained after neoadjuvant nivolumab, alone or with ipilimumab, at or shortly before surgery. These receptors all stem from an adult with non-small cell lung cancer.

V and J are TRBV4-1 and TRBJ1-1; D remains ambiguous. Germline V lookup: CDR1 MGHRA, CDR2 YSYEKL. Deletions cut 0 bases from V and 14 bases from J, with 16 bases between. The length of the CDR3 is 13 residues. The CDR3 coding sequence is TGCGCCAGCAGCCAAGACTCCGGTTCCCGAAAGTTCTTT. As protein: CASSQDSGSRKFF.

V and J are TRBV30 and TRBJ1-1, with a weak D call TRBD1 (5 bases). Germline loops: CDR1 GTSNPN, CDR2 SVGIG (reference sequence). CDR3 size: 12 residues. V was cut by 1 base and J by 8 bases, with 11 bases left in between. The CDR3 sequence is CAWSDRFIEAFF. CDR3 in DNA: TGTGCCTGGAGTGACAGGTTTATAGAAGCTTTCTTT.

The genes are TRBV2 and TRBJ1-2, with a possible D match to TRBD1 (5 bases). Germline loops: CDR1 SNHLY, CDR2 FYNNEI. V gave up 2 bases and J gave up 8 bases, with 12 bases separating them. The CDR3 is 13 amino acids. The CDR3 spells CASSERGAEGYTF. Here the CDR3 DNA reads TGTGCCAGCAGTGAAAGGGGAGCGGAGGGCTACACCTTC.